This TCR beta chain came from a study of blood T cell repertoires in COVID-19. Background on the study: There were acute and convalescent COVID-19 samples, and they came from the United States, Italy and Spain. PBMCs, B-cell-depleted T cells, or T cells were the source of the cDNA or gDNA that made up the material.

In the original processing: Scientists estimated how many nucleated cells there were by amplifying reference gene primers. The data were produced by immunoSEQ multiplex PCR, yet TCRdb's version contains in-frame clones alone and is incomplete. V, J and clone size were drawn from that table, and D and trimming were deduced from the DNA. The sample yields approximately 210,000 clones, 84% seen once. This TCR derives from a woman in her seventies with active or convalescent COVID-19. Sequenced input: peripheral blood.

The CDR3 protein is CASSYGGVGDTQYF. As DNA, the CDR3 is TGTGCCAGCAGTTACGGAGGGGTAGGAGATACGCAGTATTTT. The chain joins TRBV6-5 to TRBJ2-3; possibly TRBD2 for D (6 bases). V was clipped by 2 bases and J by 5 bases, with 11 bases between them. Germline V gives CDR1 MNHEY, CDR2 SVGAGI. This CDR3 is built from 14 residues.